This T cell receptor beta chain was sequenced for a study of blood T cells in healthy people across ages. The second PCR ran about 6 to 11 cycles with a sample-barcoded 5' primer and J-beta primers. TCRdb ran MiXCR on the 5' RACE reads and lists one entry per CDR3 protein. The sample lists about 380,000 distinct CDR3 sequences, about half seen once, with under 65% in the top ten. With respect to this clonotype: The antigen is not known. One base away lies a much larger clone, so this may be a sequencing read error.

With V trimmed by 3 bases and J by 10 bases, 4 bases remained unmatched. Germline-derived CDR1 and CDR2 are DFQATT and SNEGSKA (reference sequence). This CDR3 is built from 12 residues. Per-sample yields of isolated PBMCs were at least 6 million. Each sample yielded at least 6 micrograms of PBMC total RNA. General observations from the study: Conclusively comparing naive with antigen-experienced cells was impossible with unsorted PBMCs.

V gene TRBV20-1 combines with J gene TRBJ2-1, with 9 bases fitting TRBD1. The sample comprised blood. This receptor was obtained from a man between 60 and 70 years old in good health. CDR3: CSARTGGYEQFF. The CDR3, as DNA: TGCAGTGCTAGGACAGGGGGTTACGAGCAGTTCTTC.